Each of the 9 T cell receptor beta chains below was sequenced from the same sample in a study of blood T cell repertoires in COVID-19. Sequencing was performed with immunoSEQ multiplex PCR; in TCRdb, only in-frame clones are kept and a portion is missing. The sample has more than 150,000 clones, about 89% seen once. The sequenced sample consisted of peripheral blood. The receptors come from a man aged 40-49 years with acute or convalescent COVID-19.

The chain uses TRBV30 and TRBJ1-6; D gene ambiguous. Germline lookup yields CDR1 GTSNPN and CDR2 SVGIG (reference sequence). With 0 bases removed from V and 7 bases from J, the gap between germline ends came to 7 bases. The length of the CDR3 is 13 residues. CDR3 amino acids: CAWSVRGNSPLHF. The DNA for the CDR3 is TGTGCCTGGAGTGTACGAGGGAATTCACCCCTCCACTTT.

The chain employs TRBV11-3 and TRBJ2-2; D not resolved. The CDR3 totals 13 residues. V gave up 3 bases and J gave up 4 bases, with 6 bases separating them. Germline CDR1 and CDR2: SGHNT and YENEEA. CDR3 DNA: TGTGCCAGCAGCTTGCGGAGCACCGGGGAGCTGTTTTTT. Its translation: CASSLRSTGELFF.

The rearrangement links TRBV4-3 to TRBJ1-4; D ambiguous. CDR1 and CDR2 (germline): LGHNA, YSLEER. The CDR3 length is 17 residues. V was trimmed by 0 bases and J by 4 bases, leaving 15 bases between them. The CDR3 is CASSQELAGDDNEKLFF. The CDR3 DNA follows: TGCGCCAGCAGCCAAGAGTTGGCGGGCGACGATAATGAAAAACTGTTTTTT.

V is TRBV18 and J is TRBJ2-1, with TRBD2 identical over 7 bases. Germline CDR1 is KGHSH and CDR2 is LQKENI. The CDR3 spans 18 residues. The ends lost 2 bases at V and 4 bases at J; junction bases unmatched: 14. The CDR3 here is CASSPDLAKAGPYNEQFF. The CDR3 DNA follows: TGTGCCAGCTCACCAGATCTAGCGAAAGCGGGGCCGTACAATGAGCAGTTCTTC.

This clone was observed a single time. The chain joins TRBV13 to TRBJ1-2; 10 bases fit TRBD1. Germline CDR1 and CDR2: PRHDT and FYEKMQ (reference sequence). V lost 0 bases, J lost 4 bases, and 11 bases stayed unmatched. The CDR3 runs 18 residues. The CDR3 nucleotides read TGTGCCAGCAGCTTAGGGCCCCCCGGGACAGGGGCGGGCTATGGCTACACCTTC. It codes for CASSLGPPGTGAGYGYTF. The variable domain in full, completed from reference TRBV13 and TRBJ1-2, reads AAGVIQSPRHLIKEKRETATLKCYPIPRHDTVYWYQQGPGQDPQFLISFYEKMQSDKGSIPDRFSAQQFSDYHSELNMSSLELGDSALYFCASSLGPPGTGAGYGYTFGSGTRLTVV.

The rearrangement joins TRBV5-6 to TRBJ2-7, with 10 positions matching TRBD2. Germline V gene sequence: CDR1 SGHDT, CDR2 YYEEEE. The CDR3 has 17 amino acids. Trimming at V came to 3 bases and at J to 2 bases, leaving 11 bases not matched to a gene. The CDR3 region is CASSSGGLAGAPYEQYF. DNA for the CDR3: TGTGCCAGCAGCTCCGGGGGGCTAGCGGGGGCCCCCTACGAGCAGTACTTC.

This chain links TRBV24-1 with TRBJ1-2; the match to TRBD1 covers 8 bases. Germline-derived CDR1 and CDR2 are KGHDR and SFDVKD. Unmatched junction bases numbered 12, after V lost 6 bases and J lost 4 bases. The CDR3 length is 16 residues. CDR3 in amino acids: CATSNRDRQWIYGYTF. The CDR3 nucleotides read TGTGCCACCAGTAACCGGGACAGGCAGTGGATCTATGGCTACACCTTC.

The chain employs TRBV13 and TRBJ2-5; D gene uncertain. The CDR3 sequence is 14 residues long. Trimming cost V 4 bases and J 5 bases, with 14 bases left between them. Germline CDR1 PRHDT, CDR2 FYEKMQ (reference sequence). In DNA, the CDR3 is TGTGCCAGCAGCTCTAGGAGTGACGGCGAGACCCAGTACTTC. Encoded protein: CASSSRSDGETQYF.

This chain uses TRBV7-7 with TRBJ2-2, with 7 bases identical to TRBD2. Per the germline V gene, CDR1 is SSHAT and CDR2 is FNYEAQ (reference sequence). The CDR3 has 15 residues. With 5 bases clipped from V and 5 bases from J, the junction kept 8 bases outside the gene matches. The CDR3 loop reads CASSPSGGRTGELFF. The CDR3 DNA reads as TGTGCCAGCAGCCCGTCCGGGGGGAGGACCGGGGAGCTGTTTTTT.